These 32 T cell receptor beta chains were all obtained from the same sample, sequenced in a study of PD-1 blockade in classical Hodgkin lymphoma. Time point defined: cycle 4 day 1 (C4D1), after 6 weeks of nivolumab. Every single patient, without exception, relapsed after autologous stem cell transplantation, and brentuximab vedotin exposure varied. TCRdb keeps only in-frame clones here, not all; method: immunoSEQ multiplex PCR. The sample lists approximately 49,000 clones; 60% to 80% were seen once. The sequencing used peripheral blood mononuclear cells (PBMCs), collected before the fourth cycle of nivolumab. Receptors originate from a human donor with classical Hodgkin lymphoma.

The chain has TRBV21-1 and TRBJ1-2. TRBV21-1 counts as a pseudogene. The length of the CDR3 is 15 residues. The CDR3 DNA is TGTGCCAGCCCCACTTATTCCCCCTCAAACTATGGCTACACCTTC. Translation: CASPTYSPSNYGYTF.

This rearrangement joins TRBV29-1 to TRBJ1-1; D is ambiguous. The germline V and J ends were trimmed by 2 bases and 4 bases, with 17 bases remaining between them. Germline V CDR1 and CDR2: SQVTM, ANQGSEA. CDR3 length equals 15 residues. CDR3 in DNA: TGCAGCGTTGAAAAAAACCGCATATTGAGCACTGAAGCTTTCTTT. Translating it yields CSVEKNRILSTEAFF. The full variable domain, in which reference TRBV29-1 and TRBJ1-1 provide the parts outside the CDR3, is SAVISQKPSRDICQRGTSLTIQCQVDSQVTMMFWYRQQPGQSLTLIATANQGSEATYESGFVIDKFPISRPNLTFSTLTVSNMSPEDSSIYLCSVEKNRILSTEAFFGQGTRLTVV.

This clone was counted between two and nine times. This chain uses TRBV4-2 with TRBJ2-7; 7 bases map to TRBD1. Germline V gene sequence: CDR1 LGHNA, CDR2 YNFKEQ. The CDR3 consists of 13 residues. The V gene end was trimmed by 8 bases and the J gene end by 3 bases; junction bases not matched to a gene: 7. The CDR3 coding sequence is TGTGCCAGCTCCGACAGGGAGAGCTACGAGCAGTACTTC. Its protein product is CASSDRESYEQYF.

V and J are TRBV5-4 and TRBJ2-7; D unresolved. This CDR3 comprises 13 residues. In germline, CDR1 is SGHNT, CDR2 YYREEE (reference sequence). Trimming removed 3 bases at V and 1 base at J, with 8 bases between. The CDR3 nucleotides read TGTGCCAGCAGCTCCGGGCCTTCCTACGAGCAGTACTTC. Translated: CASSSGPSYEQYF.

The rearrangement joins TRBV27 to TRBJ1-5; D is possibly TRBD1 (5 bases). The CDR3 is made up of 14 amino acids. V was clipped by 0 bases and J by 7 bases, with 10 bases between them. The germline CDR1 and CDR2 sequences are MNHEY and SMNVEV (reference sequence). CDR3 nucleotide sequence: TGTGCCAGCAGTTTATCGGGTCGGGACCAGCCCCAGCATTTT. Encoded protein: CASSLSGRDQPQHF.

This chain joins TRBV25-1 and TRBJ2-3; TRBD2 matches at 9 bases. This CDR3 has 15 amino acids. The germline V gene has CDR1 MGHDK and CDR2 SYGVNS. The V segment lost 8 bases and the J segment 4 bases; nucleotides outside the gene matches: 10. CDR3 coding DNA: TGTGCCAGCGCCGCCGGCGGGAGGGCCGCAGATACGCAGTATTTT. It yields the protein CASAAGGRAADTQYF.

V and J are TRBV29-1 and TRBJ1-6; the match to TRBD1 covers 9 bases. The CDR3 is 14 amino acids. The V and J ends lost 4 bases and 8 bases, in that order; junction bases with no gene match: 6. The germline gives CDR1 SQVTM, CDR2 ANQGSEA. CDR3 bases: TGCAGCGTTGCCCTGGGACAGGGAGATTCACCCCTCCACTTT. This encodes CSVALGQGDSPLHF.

V is TRBV5-1 and J is TRBJ1-3, with 9 bases aligning to TRBD1. Germline V gene sequence: CDR1 SGHRS, CDR2 YFSETQ. The CDR3 has 16 residues. V was pared by 3 bases and J by 1 base, with 5 bases of the junction left unmatched. CDR3 amino acids: CASSWTGVSSGNTIYF. CDR3 DNA: TGCGCCAGCAGCTGGACAGGGGTTTCGTCTGGAAACACCATATATTTT. The full variable domain, in which reference TRBV5-1 and TRBJ1-3 provide the parts outside the CDR3, is KAGVTQTPRYLIKTRGQQVTLSCSPISGHRSVSWYQQTPGQGLQFLFEYFSETQRNKGNFPGRFSGRQFSNSRSEMNVSTLELGDSALYLCASSWTGVSSGNTIYFGEGSWLTVV.

This chain connects TRBV4-3 to TRBJ2-3, with D possibly matching TRBD2 (7 bases). The CDR3 loop spans 15 amino acids. The germline V gene encodes CDR1 LGHNA and CDR2 YSLEER. V gave up 4 bases and J gave up 1 base, with 12 bases separating them. Here the CDR3 reads CASSRSGGRTDTQYF. CDR3 nucleotide sequence: TGCGCCAGCAGCCGGTCGGGGGGCCGCACAGATACGCAGTATTTT.

This chain joins TRBV7-3 and TRBJ1-1; possible D gene TRBD1, 6 bases. The length of the CDR3 is 15 residues. V was clipped by 1 base and J by 1 base, with 10 bases between them. Germline CDR1 is SGHTA and CDR2 is FQGTGA. CDR3 in DNA: TGTGCCAGCAGCTTAAATGGGGGCGCGAACACTGAAGCTTTCTTT. Translation: CASSLNGGANTEAFF.

This clone occurred many times. This chain joins TRBV5-1 and TRBJ1-6; the match to TRBD1 covers 10 bases. The CDR3 length is 15 residues. Per the germline V gene, CDR1 is SGHRS and CDR2 is YFSETQ. Losses at the gene ends were 0 bases for V and 8 bases for J; bases not matched to a gene: 2. The CDR3 sequence: CASSLAGQGYSPLHF. The CDR3, as DNA: TGCGCCAGCAGCTTGGCGGGACAGGGGTATTCACCCCTCCACTTT.

This clone was seen a single time. This chain links TRBV6-4 with TRBJ2-1; D is possibly TRBD1 or TRBD2 (5 bases each). The germline V gene has CDR1 MRHNA and CDR2 SNTAGT. CDR3 length equals 16 residues. V shed 4 bases and J shed 4 bases, with 17 bases lying between them. The chain's CDR3 is CASSGGTIEEYNEQFF. The CDR3 DNA follows: TGTGCCAGCAGTGGGGGGACCATCGAAGAATACAATGAGCAGTTCTTC.

The J gene is TRBJ1-5, the V gene TRBV19; 10 bases are shared with TRBD1. CDR3 length: 15 amino acids. Trimming at V came to 6 bases and at J to 9 bases, leaving 11 bases not matched to a gene. The germline CDR1 and CDR2 sequences are LNHDA and SQIVND (reference sequence). This chain's CDR3 is CASRRTGGNSGPQHF. DNA for the CDR3: TGTGCCAGTAGGCGGACAGGGGGGAATTCAGGGCCCCAGCATTTT.

The chain recombines TRBV19 with TRBJ1-4, with a possible D match to TRBD1 (5 bases). The V end lost 3 bases, the J end lost 14 bases, and 13 bases lay between the germline ends. The CDR3 extends over 12 amino acids. CDR1 and CDR2 (germline): LNHDA, SQIVND (reference sequence). The CDR3 reads CASSMIGDLLFF. The CDR3 nucleotides read TGTGCCAGTAGTATGATAGGGGACCTTCTGTTTTTT.

The genes are TRBV7-9 and TRBJ1-5, with D tentatively TRBD1 (6 bases). Germline lookup yields CDR1 SEHNR and CDR2 FQNEAQ (reference sequence). V was trimmed by 5 bases and J by 9 bases, leaving 17 bases between them. The CDR3 runs to 14 residues. CDR3 amino acids: CASSIAGGRGPQHF. Here the CDR3 DNA reads TGTGCCAGCAGCATTGCGGGGGGGCGAGGGCCCCAGCATTTT.

This CDR3 is CASSLAAPSWGSYEQYF. The CDR3 DNA is TGTGCCAGTAGTCTCGCCGCTCCTAGTTGGGGATCCTACGAGCAGTACTTC. The V and J genes are TRBV19 and TRBJ2-7; no reliable D call. Germline V gives CDR1 LNHDA, CDR2 SQIVND (reference sequence). V was cut by 5 bases and J by 1 base, with 21 bases left in between. The length of the CDR3 is 17 residues.

Only one count was recorded for this clone. The chain links TRBV7-3 to TRBJ2-1; D is ambiguous. Trimming shortened V by 5 bases and J by 5 bases, and 13 bases separated the two germline ends. CDR3 length: 14 amino acids. The V gene's germline CDR1 is SGHTA and CDR2 FQGTGA. The CDR3 loop is CASSPHRDHNEQFF. The CDR3 region has the DNA TGTGCCAGCAGCCCTCACAGAGACCACAATGAGCAGTTCTTC.

The J gene is TRBJ1-6, the V gene TRBV11-2, with 8 bases lining up with TRBD1. J was trimmed by 7 bases and V by 2 bases; bases with no gene match: 10. This CDR3 contains 17 residues. Looked up from germline, CDR1 is SGHAT and CDR2 is FQNNGV. Here the CDR3 DNA reads TGTGCCAGCAGCTTAACCCCAGGGGGCGTGGGGAATTCACCCCTCCACTTT. This translates into CASSLTPGGVGNSPLHF.

In nucleotides, the CDR3 is TGTGCCTGGAGTGGTGGGACAGACGAGCAGTACTTC. As protein: CAWSGGTDEQYF. This chain connects TRBV30 to TRBJ2-7, with 7 bases aligning to TRBD1. The CDR3 is made up of 12 amino acids. Per germline, CDR1 GTSNPN and CDR2 SVGIG (reference sequence). The ends lost 1 base at V and 5 bases at J; junction bases unmatched: 2.

The chain uses TRBV15 and TRBJ2-7, with TRBD1 identical over 10 bases. J was trimmed by 7 bases and V by 3 bases; bases with no gene match: 12. CDR1 is LNHNV and CDR2 is YYDKDF in the germline V gene (reference sequence). This CDR3 has 16 residues. The CDR3 coding sequence is TGTGCCACCAGCAGCCGGACGGGACAGGGGAGAAGGGAGCAGTACTTC. Translation: CATSSRTGQGRREQYF.

This clone is medium-sized (0.01 to 0.1%) by share. J is TRBJ2-2 and V is TRBV7-8; 7 bases line up with TRBD1. Germline assignment: CDR1 SGHVS and CDR2 FQNEAQ. The CDR3 length is 16 residues. The V segment lost 5 bases and the J segment 1 base; nucleotides outside the gene matches: 7. The CDR3 nucleotides read TGTGCCAGCAGCATACCCCGGGACAGGAACACCGGGGAGCTGTTTTTT. It is translated as CASSIPRDRNTGELFF. The variable domain in full, completed from reference TRBV7-8 and TRBJ2-2, reads GAGVSQSPRYKVAKRGQDVALRCDPISGHVSLFWYQQALGQGPEFLTYFQNEAQLDKSGLPSDRFFAERPEGSVSTLKIQRTQQEDSAVYLCASSIPRDRNTGELFFGEGSRLTVL.

The rearrangement joins TRBV7-9 to TRBJ2-1; no definite D call. The germline gives CDR1 SEHNR, CDR2 FQNEAQ (reference sequence). Trimming took 3 bases from V and 6 from J, leaving 24 bases between them. This CDR3 has 18 amino acids. CDR3 residues: CASSFGMGSVFTGNEQFF. CDR3 in DNA: TGTGCCAGCAGCTTTGGAATGGGATCTGTGTTTACGGGCAATGAGCAGTTCTTC.

The count of this clone is one. The V gene is TRBV6-1, the J gene TRBJ2-7, with D unresolved. CDR3 length: 12 residues. V lost 5 bases and J lost 3, with 8 bases in between. The germline gives CDR1 MNHNS, CDR2 SASEGT. The CDR3 nucleotides read TGTGCCAGCAGTCCCGCATACTACGAGCAGTACTTC. Translating it yields CASSPAYYEQYF.

V is TRBV7-9 and J is TRBJ2-3, with 11 positions matching TRBD1. Looked up from germline, CDR1 is SEHNR and CDR2 is FQNEAQ (reference sequence). V lost 5 bases, J lost 5 bases, and 12 bases stayed unmatched. The CDR3 has 17 residues. CDR3 residues: CASSLRHPGTGGDTQYF. The CDR3 region has the DNA TGTGCCAGCAGCCTCCGCCACCCCGGGACAGGGGGAGATACGCAGTATTTT.

The chain combines TRBV30 with TRBJ1-6, with TRBD1 identical over 7 bases. Germline V gene sequence: CDR1 GTSNPN, CDR2 SVGIG (reference sequence). This CDR3 has 16 amino acids. V lost 7 bases to trimming and J lost 1 base; unmatched junction nucleotides: 10. The CDR3 coding sequence is TGTGCCTCGACAGGGTCCCTAGGATCCTATAATTCACCCCTCCACTTT. Its translation is CASTGSLGSYNSPLHF.

V gene TRBV5-1 combines with J gene TRBJ2-2, with TRBD2 matching over 10 bases. This CDR3 spans 14 amino acids. V lost 5 bases and J lost 4; bases outside the gene matches: 2. Germline CDR1 SGHRS, CDR2 YFSETQ. CDR3 protein: CASRLAGSTGELFF. The CDR3 DNA sequence: TGCGCCAGCAGACTAGCGGGGAGCACCGGGGAGCTGTTTTTT.

The chain is built from TRBV7-8 and TRBJ2-1; TRBD1 or TRBD2 may be the D gene (5 bases each). Per the germline V gene, CDR1 is SGHVS and CDR2 is FQNEAQ. The CDR3 spans 16 residues. V was shortened by 8 bases and J by 4 bases, with 21 bases between the two germline ends. CDR3 loop: CASGTVAQILYNEQFF. CDR3 nucleotides: TGTGCCAGCGGGACCGTGGCCCAGATCCTTTACAATGAGCAGTTCTTC.

The V and J genes are TRBV5-5 and TRBJ2-2, with a possible D match to TRBD1 (6 bases). CDR1 is SGHKS and CDR2 is YYEKEE in the germline V gene (reference sequence). The germline V and J ends were trimmed by 4 bases and 5 bases, with 15 bases remaining between them. The CDR3 has 15 residues. The CDR3 DNA follows: TGTGCCAGCAGCCGAGGGGGAGTTCGGACCGGGGAGCTGTTTTTT. The encoded protein is CASSRGGVRTGELFF.

Comments on this clone: Other DNA sequences from this sample encode an identical CDR3 as well. V and J are TRBV27 and TRBJ2-1; the D gene is possibly TRBD1 (6 bases). The CDR3 spans 14 residues. The germline CDR1 and CDR2 sequences are MNHEY and SMNVEV (reference sequence). Trimming took 2 bases from V and 4 from J, leaving 9 bases between them. As DNA, the CDR3 is TGTGCCAGCAGTTTAGGCAGGGGATACAATGAGCAGTTCTTC. Amino acids: CASSLGRGYNEQFF.

The CDR3 loop is CASSMGRGILADTQYF. CDR3 in DNA: TGTGCCAGTAGTATGGGACGGGGCATTCTCGCAGATACGCAGTATTTT. The chain employs TRBV19 and TRBJ2-3, with D possibly called TRBD1 or TRBD2 (5 bases each). The CDR3 is 16 amino acids. Germline V gene sequence: CDR1 LNHDA, CDR2 SQIVND (reference sequence). The germline V and J ends were trimmed by 3 bases and 4 bases, with 17 bases remaining between them.

This chain joins TRBV6-5 and TRBJ2-1; TRBD2 matches at 12 bases. The CDR3 runs 15 residues. CDR1 is MNHEY and CDR2 is SVGAGI in the germline V gene. The trim removed 2 bases at V and 9 bases at J, leaving 5 bases unmatched. This CDR3 is CASSYQTSGGSEQFF. The CDR3, as DNA: TGTGCCAGCAGTTACCAGACTAGCGGGGGTAGTGAGCAGTTCTTC.

This clone was seen only once. The chain links TRBV30 to TRBJ2-2; the match to TRBD1 covers 10 bases. Trimming took 3 bases from V and 5 from J; bases not matched to a gene: 6. The CDR3 runs 15 residues. CDR1 GTSNPN and CDR2 SVGIG come from the germline V gene (reference sequence). CDR3 residues: CAWSVGQGSTGELFF. The CDR3 region has the DNA TGTGCCTGGAGCGTGGGACAGGGGAGTACCGGGGAGCTGTTTTTT. The whole variable domain, filled in from reference TRBV30 and TRBJ2-2, reads SQTIHQWPATLVQPVGSPLSLECTVEGTSNPNLYWYRQAAGRGLQLLFYSVGIGQISSEVPQNLSASRPQDRQFILSSKKLLLSDSGFYLCAWSVGQGSTGELFFGEGSRLTVL.